This T cell receptor beta chain was documented in a study of OX40 agonist ivuxolimab in advanced cancers. The repertoire was sequenced with immunoSEQ multiplex PCR; TCRdb's copy has only in-frame clones and lacks some. The repertoire holds approximately 72,000 clones, roughly 84% seen once, with around 1.7% in the top ten. The V segment lost 5 bases and the J segment 5 bases; nucleotides outside the gene matches: 7. The CDR3 extends over 15 amino acids. The germline V gene has CDR1 MDHEN and CDR2 SYDVKM. The source material was CD4+ or CD8+ T cells sorted from blood, sampled in a trial of the OX40 agonist ivuxolimab. This TCR came from an adult with an advanced solid tumor such as melanoma, head and neck, liver or kidney cancer. The rearrangement links TRBV28 to TRBJ1-5; 9 bases fit TRBD1. The CDR3: CASSHRGRFYQPQHF. Written as DNA, the CDR3 is TGTGCCAGCAGTCACAGGGGGCGATTTTATCAGCCCCAGCATTTT.